Each of the 22 T cell receptor beta chains below was sequenced from the same sample in a study of blood T cell repertoires in COVID-19. Sequencing used immunoSEQ multiplex PCR; TCRdb keeps in-frame clones, though not all of them. The table lists about 100,000 clones, over 65% of them singletons, with 20% to 30% in the top ten. Specimen: peripheral blood. These receptors all come from a man aged 60 to 75 with acute or convalescent COVID-19.

This chain links TRBV7-6 with TRBJ1-1, with TRBD1 matching 9 bases. The germline CDR1 and CDR2 sequences are SGHVS and FNYEAQ. The CDR3 is 12 amino acids. The V and J ends lost 6 bases and 5 bases, in that order; junction bases with no gene match: 1. The CDR3 here is CASSDRGTEAFF. In DNA form, the CDR3 reads TGTGCCAGCAGTGACAGGGGGACTGAAGCTTTCTTT.

The V gene is TRBV20-1, the J gene TRBJ2-7; D is unclear. CDR1 and CDR2 (germline): DFQATT, SNEGSKA (reference sequence). There are 9 residues in the CDR3. This CDR3 reads CKAENEQYF. CDR3 coding DNA: TGCAAGGCGGAGAACGAGCAGTACTTC.

The chain links TRBV19 to TRBJ1-2, with D possibly TRBD1 on 5 matching bases. CDR3 size: 13 residues. Germline CDR1 is LNHDA and CDR2 is SQIVND (reference sequence). V gave up 11 bases and J gave up 6 bases, with 19 bases separating them. This CDR3 reads CAGGGRMGNGYTF. In DNA, the CDR3 is TGTGCCGGCGGGGGGAGAATGGGCAATGGCTACACCTTC.

The rearrangement uses TRBV6-2 or TRBV6-3 and TRBJ1-4, with D possibly being TRBD1 (5 bases). The V gene's germline CDR1 is MNHEY and CDR2 SVGEGT. The V end was cut by 4 bases, the J end by 0 bases, with 12 bases between. The CDR3 covers 16 residues. In nucleotides, the CDR3 is TGTGCCAGCAGTTTGACAGACCTGACAACTAATGAAAAACTGTTTTTT. Protein product: CASSLTDLTTNEKLFF.

The rearrangement links TRBV28 to TRBJ1-1; 7 positions match TRBD1. Germline V CDR1 and CDR2: MDHEN, SYDVKM. The CDR3 length is 13 residues. Unmatched junction bases numbered 4, after V lost 5 bases and J lost 4 bases. The CDR3 sequence is CASSLNRGTEAFF. CDR3 DNA: TGTGCCAGCAGTCTGAACAGGGGCACTGAAGCTTTCTTT.

The gene calls are TRBV7-6 and TRBJ2-2; 10 positions match TRBD2. Looked up from germline, CDR1 is SGHVS and CDR2 is FNYEAQ. Trimming removed 0 bases from V and 4 bases from J; junction bases left unmatched: 5. The CDR3 covers 17 residues. This CDR3 is CASSLARSGRGTGELFF. In DNA, the CDR3 is TGTGCCAGCAGCTTAGCAAGAAGCGGGAGGGGCACCGGGGAGCTGTTTTTT.

The V gene is TRBV10-3, the J gene TRBJ2-7; D is possibly TRBD1 (5 bases). V dropped 8 bases and J dropped 6 bases, with 20 bases sitting between them. This CDR3 spans 14 amino acids. The germline CDR1 and CDR2 sequences are ENHRY and SYGVKD. In DNA form, the CDR3 reads TGTGCCATCGGTAGGGTAGGGGCGCAACGCGAGCAGTACTTC. This codes for CAIGRVGAQREQYF.

V and J are TRBV30 and TRBJ1-3, with D possibly TRBD1 on 6 matching bases. V was shortened by 4 bases and J by 3 bases, with 13 bases between the two germline ends. The V gene's germline CDR1 is GTSNPN and CDR2 SVGIG (reference sequence). This CDR3 contains 14 residues. CDR3 protein: CAWKTGGFGNTIYF. The CDR3 DNA follows: TGTGCCTGGAAGACGGGGGGCTTTGGAAACACCATATATTTT.

The genes are TRBV15 and TRBJ1-2; D is unresolved. Trimming pared 1 base from V and 5 bases from J, leaving 11 bases between. The CDR3 spans 14 residues. The germline gives CDR1 LNHNV, CDR2 YYDKDF (reference sequence). CDR3 loop: CATSRGESTYGYTF. The DNA of the CDR3 is TGTGCCACCAGCAGAGGGGAGAGTACTTATGGCTACACCTTC.

The V gene is TRBV19, the J gene TRBJ1-1; 9 bases align to TRBD1. The length of the CDR3 is 14 residues. Germline V gene lookup returns CDR1 LNHDA and CDR2 SQIVND (reference sequence). Unmatched junction bases numbered 12, after V lost 5 bases and J lost 11 bases. In DNA form, the CDR3 reads TGTGCCAGTAGTCCGAACCACAGGGGGCGAGCCGCTTTCTTT. Its translation is CASSPNHRGRAAFF.

The chain uses TRBV5-1 and TRBJ2-1; 8 positions agree with TRBD2. Germline lookup yields CDR1 SGHRS and CDR2 YFSETQ. CDR3 size: 14 residues. With V trimmed by 4 bases and J by 3 bases, 3 bases remained unmatched. This chain's CDR3 is CASSLAGRYNEQFF. CDR3 nucleotide sequence: TGCGCCAGCAGCCTAGCGGGCCGCTACAATGAGCAGTTCTTC.

The chain joins TRBV6-2 or TRBV6-3 to TRBJ2-5; TRBD2 matches 9 bases. The CDR3 sequence is 17 residues long. Trimming took 0 bases from V and 3 from J; bases not matched to a gene: 8. Germline V gives CDR1 MNHEY, CDR2 SVGEGT. CDR3 coding DNA: TGTGCCAGCAGTTACTCATCAATTGGGACTAGCAAAGAGACCCAGTACTTC. This sequence encodes CASSYSSIGTSKETQYF.

The chain couples TRBV2 to TRBJ2-2, with TRBD2 identical over 7 bases. The junction had 5 bases not matched to a gene; V was cut back by 7 bases and J by 3 bases. CDR1 and CDR2 (germline): SNHLY, FYNNEI. The CDR3 length is 14 residues. In DNA form, the CDR3 reads TGTGCCAGCAAACGGACTAGAGACACCGGGGAGCTGTTTTTT. Protein: CASKRTRDTGELFF. Full variable domain (outside the CDR3, taken from reference TRBV2 and TRBJ2-2): EPEVTQTPSHQVTQMGQEVILRCVPISNHLYFYWYRQILGQKVEFLVSFYNNEISEKSEIFDDQFSVERPDGSNFTLKIRSTKLEDSAMYFCASKRTRDTGELFFGEGSRLTVL.

The V and J genes are TRBV7-8 and TRBJ1-4; D is perhaps TRBD1 (6 bases). CDR1 SGHVS and CDR2 FQNEAQ come from the germline V gene. V was cut by 5 bases and J by 5 bases, with 33 bases left in between. CDR3 size: 21 residues. The chain's CDR3 is CASSPRIAQGPFVGKNEKLFF. CDR3 coding DNA: TGTGCCAGCAGCCCACGGATAGCACAGGGACCCTTCGTAGGGAAGAATGAAAAACTGTTTTTT.

The rearrangement joins TRBV18 to TRBJ1-1; 8 nucleotides line up with TRBD1. V was pared by 0 bases and J by 0 bases, with 9 bases of the junction left unmatched. CDR1 and CDR2 from the germline V gene are KGHSH and LQKENI. CDR3 size: 18 residues. The CDR3 bases are TGTGCCAGCTCACCACCGGATGGCAGGGGGCTAATGAACACTGAAGCTTTCTTT. Residues: CASSPPDGRGLMNTEAFF.

The CDR3 loop is CASSLFRGGGTEAFF. The CDR3 DNA reads TGTGCCAGCAGCTTATTCAGGGGTGGGGGCACTGAAGCTTTCTTT. This chain links TRBV11-3 with TRBJ1-1; the D gene is possibly TRBD1 (6 bases). V was pared by 2 bases and J by 4 bases, with 14 bases between. The germline gives CDR1 SGHNT, CDR2 YENEEA. The CDR3 loop spans 15 amino acids.

This clone was seen a single time. The rearrangement joins TRBV4-1 to TRBJ1-6, with 9 bases fitting TRBD1. This CDR3 is 16 amino acids long. V shed 4 bases and J 7 bases; nucleotides not matched to a gene: 8. Germline lookup yields CDR1 MGHRA and CDR2 YSYEKL. CDR3 loop: CASSRTGQGINSPLHF. The CDR3 DNA reads TGCGCCAGCAGCCGCACGGGACAGGGCATAAATTCACCCCTCCACTTT.

This chain uses TRBV5-4 with TRBJ1-3; D may be TRBD1 (5 bases). The V end lost 4 bases, the J end lost 0 bases, and 14 bases lay between the germline ends. The CDR3 is made up of 16 amino acids. Germline V lookup: CDR1 SGHNT, CDR2 YYREEE (reference sequence). The CDR3: CASSPGGTSSGNTIYF. The CDR3 DNA reads as TGTGCCAGCAGCCCCGGGGGGACCAGCTCTGGAAACACCATATATTTT. Variable domain in full (rest from reference TRBV5-4 and TRBJ1-3): ETGVTQSPTHLIKTRGQQVTLRCSSQSGHNTVSWYQQALGQGPQFIFQYYREEENGRGNFPPRFSGLQFPNYSSELNVNALELDDSALYLCASSPGGTSSGNTIYFGEGSWLTVV.

The rearrangement joins TRBV2 to TRBJ2-1, with D possibly being TRBD1 (7 bases). The CDR3 is 12 amino acids. Germline values: CDR1 SNHLY, CDR2 FYNNEI. The ends were cut back, 8 bases at V and 7 bases at J, with 12 bases in the middle. CDR3 amino acids: CASLPGGNEQFF. Here the CDR3 DNA reads TGTGCCAGCTTACCAGGGGGGAATGAGCAGTTCTTC. Full variable domain (outside the CDR3, taken from reference TRBV2 and TRBJ2-1): EPEVTQTPSHQVTQMGQEVILRCVPISNHLYFYWYRQILGQKVEFLVSFYNNEISEKSEIFDDQFSVERPDGSNFTLKIRSTKLEDSAMYFCASLPGGNEQFFGPGTRLTVL.

The chain couples TRBV7-9 to TRBJ2-7; the match to TRBD2 covers 8 bases. J was trimmed by 2 bases and V by 11 bases; bases with no gene match: 2. The CDR3 sequence is 11 residues long. Per the germline V gene, CDR1 is SEHNR and CDR2 is FQNEAQ (reference sequence). The chain's CDR3 is CAAGGAYEQYF. The CDR3, as DNA: TGTGCCGCGGGGGGTGCCTACGAGCAGTACTTC.

This clone was detected only a few times. CDR3 in amino acids: CASSPPSGFNEAFF. CDR3 nucleotides: TGTGCCAGCTCACCACCCTCGGGATTTAACGAAGCTTTCTTT. The chain has TRBV18 and TRBJ1-1; D gene uncertain. Trimming left V 0 bases short and J 8 bases short, with 13 bases between. Germline-derived CDR1 and CDR2 are KGHSH and LQKENI. The CDR3 sequence is 14 residues long.

Here the CDR3 DNA reads TGCGCCAGCAGCCCAGGTTCGACACAAGAGACCCAGTACTTC. Its protein is CASSPGSTQETQYF. The V call is TRBV5-1, the J call TRBJ2-5; unclear D gene. The CDR3 runs to 14 residues. Germline CDR1 reads SGHRS; CDR2 reads YFSETQ. The V end was cut by 4 bases, the J end by 2 bases, with 12 bases between.